This paragraph covers one T cell receptor beta chain sequence. Antigen: not known. These data originate in a study of cytomegalovirus exposure and HLA in healthy donors. About the research overall: The approximately 110 validation repertoires used the same platform as the 666 first-cohort repertoires, a later analysis reported. Study-level findings and limits: Rare sequences made up most TCRs, while some public TCRs were found in many donors. The listing of 150 to 200 TCR beta chains classed them as cytomegalovirus-associated. Subsequent analysis found a tendency for first-cohort TCR clusters to co-occur within the 120 or so validation repertoires.

This CDR3 has 17 residues. V lost 4 bases and J lost 8, with 24 bases in between. In germline, CDR1 is SGHTA, CDR2 FQGNSA. The data were produced by immunoSEQ multiplex PCR, yet TCRdb's version contains in-frame clones alone and is incomplete. The sample records 150,000 to 200,000 clones, under 90% being singletons. The chain employs TRBV7-2 and TRBJ2-1; D may be TRBD2 (7 bases). Sample: PBMCs. The source is a woman younger than 30 in good health and CMV-seropositive. CDR3 sequence (DNA): TGTGCCAGCAGCTCCAACCAAGGGGGGGACATTGGGGATGAGCAGTTCTTC. It is translated as CASSSNQGGDIGDEQFF.